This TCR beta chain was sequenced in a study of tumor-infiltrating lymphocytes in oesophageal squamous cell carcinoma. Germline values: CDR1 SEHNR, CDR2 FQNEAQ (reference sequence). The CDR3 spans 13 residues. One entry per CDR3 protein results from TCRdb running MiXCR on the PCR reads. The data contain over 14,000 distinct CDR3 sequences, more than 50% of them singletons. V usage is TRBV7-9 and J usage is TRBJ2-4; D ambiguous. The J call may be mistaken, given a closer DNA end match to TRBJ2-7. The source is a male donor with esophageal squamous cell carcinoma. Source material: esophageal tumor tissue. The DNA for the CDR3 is TGTGCCAGCAGCTTTGGCCCCTCCTACGAGCAGTACTTC. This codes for CASSFGPSYEQYF.